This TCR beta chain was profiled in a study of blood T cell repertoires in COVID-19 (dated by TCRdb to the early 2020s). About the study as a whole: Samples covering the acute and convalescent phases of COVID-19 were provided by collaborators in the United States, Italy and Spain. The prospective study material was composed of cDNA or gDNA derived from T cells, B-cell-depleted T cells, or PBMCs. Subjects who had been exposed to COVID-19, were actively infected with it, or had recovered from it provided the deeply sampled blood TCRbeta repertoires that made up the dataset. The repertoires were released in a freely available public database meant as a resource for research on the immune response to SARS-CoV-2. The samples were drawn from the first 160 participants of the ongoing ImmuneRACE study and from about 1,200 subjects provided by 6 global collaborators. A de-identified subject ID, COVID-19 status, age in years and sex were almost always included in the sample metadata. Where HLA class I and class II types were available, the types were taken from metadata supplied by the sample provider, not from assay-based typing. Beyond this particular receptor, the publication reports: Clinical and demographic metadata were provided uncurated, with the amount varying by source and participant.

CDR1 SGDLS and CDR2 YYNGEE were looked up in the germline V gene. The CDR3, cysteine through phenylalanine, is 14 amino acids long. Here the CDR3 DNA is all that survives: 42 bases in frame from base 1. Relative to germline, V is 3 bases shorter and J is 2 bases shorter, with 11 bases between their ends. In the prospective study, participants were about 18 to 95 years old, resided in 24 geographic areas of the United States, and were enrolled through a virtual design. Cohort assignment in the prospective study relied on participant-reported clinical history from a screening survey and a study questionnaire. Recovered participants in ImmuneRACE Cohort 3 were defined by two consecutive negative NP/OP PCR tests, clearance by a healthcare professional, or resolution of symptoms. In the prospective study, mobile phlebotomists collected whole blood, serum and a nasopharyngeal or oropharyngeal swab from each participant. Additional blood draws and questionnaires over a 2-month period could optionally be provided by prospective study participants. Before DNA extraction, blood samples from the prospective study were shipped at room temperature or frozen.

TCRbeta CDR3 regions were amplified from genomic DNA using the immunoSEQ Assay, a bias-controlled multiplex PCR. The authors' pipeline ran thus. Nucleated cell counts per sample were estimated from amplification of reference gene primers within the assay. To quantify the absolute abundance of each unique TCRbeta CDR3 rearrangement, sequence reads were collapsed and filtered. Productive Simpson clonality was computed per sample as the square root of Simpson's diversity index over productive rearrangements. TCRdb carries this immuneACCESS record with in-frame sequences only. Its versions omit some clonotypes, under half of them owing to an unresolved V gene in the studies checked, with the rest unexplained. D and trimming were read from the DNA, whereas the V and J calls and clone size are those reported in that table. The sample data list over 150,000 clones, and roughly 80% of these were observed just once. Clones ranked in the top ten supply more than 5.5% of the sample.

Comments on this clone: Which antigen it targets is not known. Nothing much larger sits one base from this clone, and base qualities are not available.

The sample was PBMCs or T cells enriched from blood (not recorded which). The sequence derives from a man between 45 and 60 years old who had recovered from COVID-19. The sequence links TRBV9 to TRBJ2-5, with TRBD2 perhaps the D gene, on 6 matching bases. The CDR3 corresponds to CASSAGTEQETQYF. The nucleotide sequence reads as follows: TGTGCCAGCAGCGCAGGGACTGAACAAGAGACCCAGTACTTC.